The clone carrying this T cell receptor beta chain was counted a few times. Its cognate antigen is unknown. In germline, CDR1 is LNHDA, CDR2 SQIVND (reference sequence). The J segment lost 2 bases and the V segment lost 0 bases, leaving 6 bases of the junction unmatched. The CDR3 covers 17 residues. The authors prepared the TCRbeta library with unique molecular identifiers. TCRdb reprocessed the PCR reads via MiXCR and lists one record per CDR3 protein. The table shows approximately 630,000 distinct CDR3 sequences, with approximately 14% occurring only once. The data stem from a study of T-cell reconstitution after alpha-beta-depleted transplantation in children. Study-wide results and caveats: The main origin of T-cell counts and diversity one year after transplant was newly produced T cells. Reports say that about two months after transplant, the alpha-beta T cells came out of several hundred graft clones that had expanded. There were some patients whose high TCRbeta diversity at day 60 came from surviving recipient T cells and thymic progenitors.

The source is a girl aged 2 to 9 with congenital amegakaryocytic thrombocytopenia, due to receive a stem cell transplant. This sample comprised PBMCs, obtained before TCRalphabeta/CD19-depleted stem cell transplant. The rearrangement uses TRBV19 and TRBJ2-7; 11 nucleotides line up with TRBD2. CDR3 region: CASSIEFGLAGAYEQYF. In nucleotides, the CDR3 is TGTGCCAGTAGTATAGAATTCGGACTAGCGGGCGCCTACGAGCAGTACTTC.